The following is a T cell receptor (beta chain) sequence with its context. Antigen: not known. The study separated CD4+ cells into CD45RA+ naive and CD45RA-negative memory subsets. This sample was included in a study of shared clonotypes between healthy human individuals. Sorted-subset replicate PCRs used roughly 180 ng DNA, about 30,000 T cell genomes. Assay used: immunoSEQ multiplex PCR; TCRdb lists only in-frame clones, some missing. Of 1,400,000 or so clones in the sample, approximately 98.5% were seen once. V was pared by 5 bases and J by 3 bases, with 15 bases between. The CDR3 is made up of 14 amino acids. CDR1 is SGHRS, CDR2 YFSETQ, per germline. Findings and limits, study-wide: Clonotype sharing among donors was expected to depend on sequencing depth. Naive subsets tended to show greater estimated richness than memory subsets.

The V gene is TRBV5-1, the J gene TRBJ2-7, with D tentatively TRBD1 (6 bases). The source is a man under 40 in good health. Sequencing was done on a sample of naive CD4+ T cells sorted from blood. Stated subset: CD45RA+ positively selected. CDR3 residues: CASSPTGMNYEQYF. The DNA for the CDR3 is TGCGCCAGCAGTCCTACAGGGATGAACTACGAGCAGTACTTC.